The TCR beta chain under discussion was sequenced for a study of T cell responses to AZD1222 COVID-19 vaccine. The CDR3 is 13 amino acids. The V segment lost 6 bases and the J segment 4 bases; nucleotides outside the gene matches: 2. Profiled with immunoSEQ multiplex PCR; TCRdb holds only in-frame clones, not every one. The sample holds some 86,000 clones, about nine tenths seen once. The source was peripheral blood, collected 28 days after the second AZD1222 dose. V gene TRBV12-3 or TRBV12-4 combines with J gene TRBJ1-5; 8 positions match TRBD1. The TCR originated in an adult who received the AZD1222 COVID-19 vaccine. CDR3 DNA: TGTGCCAGCAGGACAGGGGAAAATCAGCCCCAGCATTTT. Its protein product is CASRTGENQPQHF.